This passage covers 15 T cell receptor beta chains from one sample sequenced in a study of T-cell reconstitution after alpha-beta-depleted transplantation in children (dated by TCRdb to 2015 to 2016). The library relied on PCR. Sequencing was carried out with an Illumina HiSeq 2500. Molecular barcoding was employed in the preparation of TCR libraries, with unique molecular identifiers being used to normalize TCRbeta repertoire quantification. The public reads were reprocessed in TCRdb via fastp at Q25 and MiXCR, keeping in-frame beta chains. Rows are unified per CDR3 protein, each entry keeping the most common DNA and genes. In all, the sample holds a few hundred thousand distinct CDR3 sequences, and about 16% of those were seen once. The ten largest clones add up to over 3% of the sample. Sequences were derived from PBMCs from the stem cell graft donor, sampled from the stem cell graft. All receptors come from a human donor who donated a stem cell graft to a child with acute lymphoblastic leukemia.

The chain combines TRBV5-4 with TRBJ2-5; D not certain. Germline V gene data show CDR1 as SGHNT and CDR2 as YYREEE (reference sequence). V was trimmed by 2 bases and J by 1 base, leaving 18 bases between them. The CDR3 consists of 17 residues. For the CDR3, the DNA is TGTGCCAGCAGCTTTTGGCTAGTACTTGGTTCCCAAGAGACCCAGTACTTC. Translated: CASSFWLVLGSQETQYF.

The rearrangement uses TRBV27 and TRBJ2-4; D may be TRBD1 or TRBD2 (5 bases each). The V gene's germline CDR1 is MNHEY and CDR2 SMNVEV (reference sequence). The CDR3 runs to 15 residues. Trimming left V 3 bases short and J 0 bases short, with 9 bases between. Written as DNA, the CDR3 is TGTGCCAGCAGTTTGGGGGACGGAGCCAAAAACATTCAGTACTTC. It is translated as CASSLGDGAKNIQYF.

The chain joins TRBV5-1 to TRBJ1-5; D gene ambiguous. Trimming cost V 0 bases and J 1 base, with 11 bases left between them. The germline V gene encodes CDR1 SGHRS and CDR2 YFSETQ. The length of the CDR3 is 16 residues. The chain's CDR3 is CASSLVPGTSNQPQHF. CDR3 coding DNA: TGCGCCAGCAGCTTGGTGCCAGGCACGAGCAATCAGCCCCAGCATTTT. The complete variable domain, with remaining parts taken from reference TRBV5-1 and TRBJ1-5, reads KAGVTQTPRYLIKTRGQQVTLSCSPISGHRSVSWYQQTPGQGLQFLFEYFSETQRNKGNFPGRFSGRQFSNSRSEMNVSTLELGDSALYLCASSLVPGTSNQPQHFGDGTRLSIL.

The CDR3 reads CASSSPTGATMYQETQYF. Written as DNA, the CDR3 is TGTGCCAGCAGCTCGCCGACAGGGGCTACGATGTACCAAGAGACCCAGTACTTC. The V gene is TRBV11-1, the J gene TRBJ2-5; the match to TRBD1 covers 8 bases. The germline CDR1 and CDR2 sequences are SGHAT and FQDESV (reference sequence). V was clipped by 4 bases and J by 0 bases; unmatched bases: 13. CDR3 length equals 18 residues.

The rearrangement joins TRBV20-1 to TRBJ2-5; 8 bases are shared with TRBD1. The CDR3 loop spans 15 amino acids. Per germline, CDR1 DFQATT and CDR2 SNEGSKA (reference sequence). With 1 base clipped from V and 4 bases from J, the junction kept 8 bases outside the gene matches. CDR3 amino acids: CSARGRGQGRETQYF. In DNA form, the CDR3 reads TGCAGTGCTAGAGGACGAGGACAGGGTAGAGAGACCCAGTACTTC.

This clonotype was seen more than once but under ten times. The chain links TRBV15 to TRBJ2-5, with TRBD1 matching over 8 bases. The CDR3 is 15 amino acids. The J segment lost 1 base and the V segment lost 2 bases, leaving 3 bases of the junction unmatched. The germline V gene has CDR1 LNHNV and CDR2 YYDKDF (reference sequence). CDR3 sequence: CATSRRTGSQETQYF. The DNA of the CDR3 is TGTGCCACCAGCAGAAGGACAGGGAGCCAAGAGACCCAGTACTTC.

In this sample, this clonotype turned up a few times. V gene TRBV20-1 combines with J gene TRBJ2-3; D is possibly TRBD2 (5 bases). This CDR3 has 14 amino acids. Germline V CDR1 and CDR2: DFQATT, SNEGSKA (reference sequence). Trimming left V 6 bases short and J 0 bases short, with 13 bases between. For the CDR3, the DNA is TGCAGTGCCGCTACGGGAACGAGCACAGATACGCAGTATTTT. Its protein product is CSAATGTSTDTQYF.

The chain combines TRBV7-6 with TRBJ1-1, with 7 bases fitting TRBD1. The CDR3 is 15 residues long. J lost 0 bases, V lost 1 base, and 2 bases had no gene match. The germline V gene has CDR1 SGHVS and CDR2 FNYEAQ. The CDR3 coding sequence is TGTGCCAGCAGCTTAGGAGGGGGCGTGAACACTGAAGCTTTCTTT. It is translated as CASSLGGGVNTEAFF.

The rearrangement links TRBV5-1 to TRBJ2-1, with TRBD2 identical over 11 bases. There are 15 residues in the CDR3. Germline CDR1 is SGHRS and CDR2 is YFSETQ. Trimming cost V 3 bases and J 9 bases; bases outside gene matches: 8. The CDR3 loop reads CASSSLLAGVTEQFF. CDR3 in DNA: TGCGCCAGCAGCTCCCTACTAGCGGGAGTCACTGAGCAGTTCTTC. Looking up the rest from reference TRBV5-1 and TRBJ2-1 gives the full variable domain: KAGVTQTPRYLIKTRGQQVTLSCSPISGHRSVSWYQQTPGQGLQFLFEYFSETQRNKGNFPGRFSGRQFSNSRSEMNVSTLELGDSALYLCASSSLLAGVTEQFFGPGTRLTVL.

This clonotype was recorded many times. The rearrangement uses TRBV18 and TRBJ1-5; 8 bases map to TRBD1. The CDR3 has 14 residues. The germline V gene encodes CDR1 KGHSH and CDR2 LQKENI. V gave up 8 bases and J gave up 2 bases; unmatched junction bases: 5. The CDR3 sequence is CASSSDRGNQPQHF. The CDR3 DNA reads as TGTGCCAGCAGCTCGGACAGGGGCAATCAGCCCCAGCATTTT.

The CDR3 DNA is TGCGCCAGCAGCCAAGTGAACGGGAGGGCCAAAGGCAATGAGCAGTTCTTC. It codes for CASSQVNGRAKGNEQFF. V is TRBV4-1 and J is TRBJ2-1, with 8 bases lining up with TRBD2. The CDR3 spans 17 residues. V shed 1 base, J shed 6 bases, and the junction held 11 bases outside the gene matches. Germline V lookup: CDR1 MGHRA, CDR2 YSYEKL.

The J gene is TRBJ1-2, the V gene TRBV6-5; 8 bases are shared with TRBD1. With 1 base clipped from V and 7 bases from J, the junction kept 8 bases outside the gene matches. Germline V gene lookup returns CDR1 MNHEY and CDR2 SVGAGI. The CDR3 contains 15 residues. The CDR3 spells CASSYLTGASGGYTF. Written as DNA, the CDR3 is TGTGCCAGCAGTTACTTGACAGGGGCCTCGGGTGGCTACACCTTC.

In this sample, this clonotype turned up many times. The genes are TRBV5-1 and TRBJ2-5; 7 positions agree with TRBD1. Losses at the gene ends were 4 bases for V and 3 bases for J; bases not matched to a gene: 3. The CDR3 is 13 residues long. CDR1 is SGHRS, CDR2 YFSETQ, per germline. The CDR3 region is CASSPGTEETQYF. CDR3 DNA sequence: TGCGCCAGCAGCCCTGGGACAGAAGAGACCCAGTACTTC.

The chain couples TRBV15 to TRBJ1-3, with a weak D call TRBD1 (5 bases). Trimming shortened V by 1 base and J by 3 bases, and 13 bases separated the two germline ends. The CDR3 length is 16 residues. The germline CDR1 and CDR2 sequences are LNHNV and YYDKDF (reference sequence). CDR3 DNA: TGTGCCACCAGCAGAGGTGGGGGTCCCAGTGGAAACACCATATATTTT. It encodes CATSRGGGPSGNTIYF. The full variable domain, its missing parts supplied by reference TRBV15 and TRBJ1-3, is DAMVIQNPRYQVTQFGKPVTLSCSQTLNHNVMYWYQQKSSQAPKLLFHYYDKDFNNEADTPDNFQSRRPNTSFCFLDIRSPGLGDTAMYLCATSRGGGPSGNTIYFGEGSWLTVV.

The rearrangement uses TRBV7-2 and TRBJ1-5; the D gene is possibly TRBD1 (5 bases). Looked up from germline, CDR1 is SGHTA and CDR2 is FQGNSA. This CDR3 spans 15 amino acids. V was clipped by 2 bases and J by 2 bases, with 10 bases between them. The chain's CDR3 is CASSLLATGNQPQHF. Here the CDR3 DNA reads TGTGCCAGCAGCTTACTTGCGACAGGCAATCAGCCCCAGCATTTT.